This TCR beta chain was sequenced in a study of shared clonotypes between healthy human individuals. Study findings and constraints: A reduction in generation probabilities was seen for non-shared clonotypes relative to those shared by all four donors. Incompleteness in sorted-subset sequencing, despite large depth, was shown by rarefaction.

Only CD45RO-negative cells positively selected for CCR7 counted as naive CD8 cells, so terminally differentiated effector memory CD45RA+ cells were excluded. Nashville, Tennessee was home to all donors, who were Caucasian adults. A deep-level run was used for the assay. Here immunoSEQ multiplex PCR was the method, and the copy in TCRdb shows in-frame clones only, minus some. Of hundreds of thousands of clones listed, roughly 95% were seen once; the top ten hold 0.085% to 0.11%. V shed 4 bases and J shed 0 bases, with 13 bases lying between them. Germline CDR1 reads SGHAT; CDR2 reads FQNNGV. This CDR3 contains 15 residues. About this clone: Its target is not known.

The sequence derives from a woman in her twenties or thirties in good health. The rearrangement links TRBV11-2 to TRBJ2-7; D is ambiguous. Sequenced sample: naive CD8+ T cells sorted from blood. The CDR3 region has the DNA TGTGCCAGCAGCTCCGTACCCCTCTCCTCCTACGAGCAGTACTTC. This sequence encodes CASSSVPLSSYEQYF.